The 26 T cell receptor beta chains below come from one sample, sequenced in a study of blood T cell repertoires in COVID-19. This table comes from immunoSEQ multiplex PCR, and its TCRdb copy is limited to in-frame clones, with some not included. The data show tens of thousands of clones, roughly 90% seen once. The sample taken for sequencing was peripheral blood. Source of these receptors: a human donor in a cohort sampled during active COVID-19.

V usage is TRBV10-1 and J usage is TRBJ2-3, with TRBD2 matching over 9 bases. The J segment lost 9 bases and the V segment lost 4 bases, leaving 8 bases of the junction unmatched. Germline-derived CDR1 and CDR2 are WNHNN and SYGVQD (reference sequence). The CDR3 totals 14 residues. The CDR3 DNA follows: TGCGCCAGCAGTGGAACGGCGGGGGGGCAAACGCAGTATTTT. This codes for CASSGTAGGQTQYF.

This chain uses TRBV4-1 with TRBJ2-7; 9 bases line up with TRBD1. CDR3 length equals 17 residues. V shed 0 bases, J shed 2 bases, and the junction held 8 bases outside the gene matches. From germline, CDR1 is MGHRA and CDR2 YSYEKL. The CDR3 loop is CASSQDSFRDRAYEQYF. The CDR3 DNA reads TGCGCCAGCAGCCAAGATTCTTTTCGGGACAGGGCCTACGAGCAGTACTTC.

The chain recombines TRBV21-1 with TRBJ1-2; the D segment call TRBD1 is taken from the table without a DNA check. TRBV21-1 is recorded as a pseudogene. The CDR3 contains 17 residues. The CDR3 nucleotides read TGTGCCAGAACCGCGTTTGACGGGACAGGGGAATCCTATGGCTACACCTTC. Its translation: CARTAFDGTGESYGYTF.

The chain has TRBV6-6 and TRBJ2-7; D remains unclear. The CDR3 is 15 amino acids. Trimming removed 6 bases from V and 0 bases from J, with 15 bases in between. Per the germline V gene, CDR1 is MNHNY and CDR2 is SVGAGI (reference sequence). CDR3: CASSSPTLRSYEQYF. In DNA form, the CDR3 reads TGTGCCAGCAGCAGCCCGACTTTACGCTCCTACGAGCAGTACTTC.

The J gene is TRBJ2-2, the V gene TRBV10-3; 10 nucleotides agree with TRBD2. The CDR3 contains 15 residues. The J segment lost 7 bases and the V segment lost 7 bases, leaving 9 bases of the junction unmatched. CDR1 is ENHRY, CDR2 SYGVKD, per germline. CDR3 sequence: CAINPAGGVGGELFF. CDR3 DNA sequence: TGTGCCATCAATCCAGCGGGGGGGGTCGGCGGGGAGCTGTTTTTT.

The genes are TRBV3-1 (or the pseudogene TRBV3-2) and TRBJ2-5; no clear D. Germline V gene sequence: CDR1 LGHDT, CDR2 YNNKEL (reference sequence). This CDR3 spans 15 amino acids. Trimming stripped 0 bases from V and 0 bases from J, with 8 bases between. The CDR3 loop reads CASSQDGRNQETQYF. CDR3 DNA: TGTGCCAGCAGCCAAGACGGCAGGAACCAAGAGACCCAGTACTTC.

V usage is TRBV19 and J usage is TRBJ2-3; 7 bases match TRBD2. Germline trimming cut 7 bases from V and 0 bases from J; bases unmatched to any gene: 4. The germline V gene encodes CDR1 LNHDA and CDR2 SQIVND (reference sequence). This CDR3 has 14 residues. This CDR3 is CASNSGESTDTQYF. The DNA for the CDR3 is TGTGCCAGTAACAGCGGGGAGAGCACAGATACGCAGTATTTT. Full variable domain (missing parts from reference TRBV19 and TRBJ2-3): DGGITQSPKYLFRKEGQNVTLSCEQNLNHDAMYWYRQDPGQGLRLIYYSQIVNDFQKGDIAEGYSVSREKKESFPLTVTSAQKNPTAFYLCASNSGESTDTQYFGPGTRLTVL.

The genes are TRBV6-2 or TRBV6-3 and TRBJ2-3, with 9 bases matching TRBD2. V lost 6 bases and J lost 2; bases outside the gene matches: 9. The CDR3 spans 16 residues. The V gene's germline CDR1 is MNHEY and CDR2 SVGEGT. CDR3 sequence (DNA): TGTGCCAGCAGCCTCGAAGCGGGGGGCATCACAGATACGCAGTATTTT. Encoded protein: CASSLEAGGITDTQYF.

This clone appeared once. The chain uses TRBV2 and TRBJ2-7; perhaps TRBD2 as D (6 bases). The CDR3 loop spans 15 amino acids. V gave up 2 bases and J gave up 4 bases, with 15 bases separating them. Looked up from germline, CDR1 is SNHLY and CDR2 is FYNNEI. In nucleotides, the CDR3 is TGTGCCAGCAGTGAAATCGGCGGGGCTTTTTACGAGCAGTACTTC. It translates to CASSEIGGAFYEQYF.

The genes are TRBV7-3 and TRBJ2-3, with 9 bases that match TRBD2. The CDR3 runs to 17 residues. The ends lost 1 base at V and 4 bases at J; junction bases unmatched: 9. CDR1 is SGHTA and CDR2 is FQGTGA in the germline V gene. In DNA form, the CDR3 reads TGTGCCAGCAGCTTAAGGCTAGCGGGGAGGGCCGCAGATACGCAGTATTTT. Amino acids: CASSLRLAGRAADTQYF.

The chain has TRBV9 and TRBJ1-1; maybe TRBD1 (6 bases). The CDR3 runs to 17 residues. Germline V lookup: CDR1 SGDLS, CDR2 YYNGEE. Trimming removed 3 bases at V and 0 bases at J, with 18 bases between. CDR3 sequence: CASSAVGDITMNTEAFF. The CDR3 DNA reads TGTGCCAGCAGCGCAGTAGGGGACATTACAATGAACACTGAAGCTTTCTTT. The entire variable domain, with the rest obtained from reference TRBV9 and TRBJ1-1, is as follows: DSGVTQTPKHLITATGQRVTLRCSPRSGDLSVYWYQQSLDQGLQFLIQYYNGEERAKGNILERFSAQQFPDLHSELNLSSLELGDSALYFCASSAVGDITMNTEAFFGQGTRLTVV.

The V and J genes are TRBV11-2 and TRBJ1-3, with a tentative D call TRBD1 (6 bases). V was pared by 5 bases and J by 2 bases, with 16 bases between. The CDR3 consists of 16 residues. CDR1 SGHAT and CDR2 FQNNGV come from the germline V gene. The CDR3 DNA reads TGTGCCAGCAGCCGACCCGGCCAGGGGACTGGAAACACCATATATTTT. It specifies CASSRPGQGTGNTIYF.

The J gene is TRBJ1-1, the V gene TRBV7-9, with D possibly being TRBD1 (5 bases). The CDR3 consists of 15 residues. V lost 5 bases and J lost 4, with 17 bases in between. Germline V gene lookup returns CDR1 SEHNR and CDR2 FQNEAQ (reference sequence). The CDR3 nucleotides are TGTGCCAGCAGCCAAAACGTGCGGGGGGTCACTGAAGCTTTCTTT. This gives the protein CASSQNVRGVTEAFF. The full variable domain, in which reference TRBV7-9 and TRBJ1-1 provide the parts outside the CDR3, is DTGVSQNPRHKITKRGQNVTFRCDPISEHNRLYWYRQTLGQGPEFLTYFQNEAQLEKSRLLSDRFSAERPKGSFSTLEIQRTEQGDSAMYLCASSQNVRGVTEAFFGQGTRLTVV.

The chain uses TRBV7-2 and TRBJ1-6; weak D call: TRBD1 (5 bases). This CDR3 spans 16 amino acids. CDR1 and CDR2 (germline): SGHTA, FQGNSA. The V end lost 1 base, the J end lost 7 bases, and 14 bases lay between the germline ends. In DNA form, the CDR3 reads TGTGCCAGCAGCTTAGAGCGGGTGGGACGGAATTCACCCCTCCACTTT. This codes for CASSLERVGRNSPLHF.

This rearrangement joins TRBV7-2 to TRBJ2-3; D unclear. Germline V lookup: CDR1 SGHTA, CDR2 FQGNSA. Trimming cost V 5 bases and J 6 bases, with 9 bases left between them. The CDR3 covers 12 residues. The CDR3 sequence: CASSPFGDTQYF. The CDR3 DNA is TGTGCCAGCAGCCCTTTCGGGGATACGCAGTATTTT.

In this sample, this clone turned up once. V gene TRBV5-1 combines with J gene TRBJ2-2; 9 positions agree with TRBD2. Trimming removed 4 bases from V and 4 bases from J; junction bases left unmatched: 5. CDR1 is SGHRS and CDR2 is YFSETQ in the germline V gene. CDR3 length equals 15 residues. CDR3 nucleotides: TGCGCCAGCAGCGGCGGGGGGGCCAGCACCGGGGAGCTGTTTTTT. It specifies CASSGGGASTGELFF.

The chain recombines TRBV7-3 with TRBJ2-3, with a weak D call TRBD1 (6 bases). CDR3 size: 14 residues. Germline V lookup: CDR1 SGHTA, CDR2 FQGTGA. The V and J ends lost 2 bases and 4 bases respectively, with 10 bases between them. CDR3 sequence reads: CASSLLGAPDTQYF. The CDR3 DNA sequence: TGTGCCAGCAGCTTACTGGGGGCCCCAGATACGCAGTATTTT.

The rearrangement joins TRBV24-1 to TRBJ2-2; D perhaps matches TRBD2 (5 bases). V lost 3 bases and J 0 bases, leaving 7 bases between the germline ends. The CDR3 runs 15 residues. Germline V gene data show CDR1 as KGHDR and CDR2 as SFDVKD. This CDR3 reads CATSDLGANTGELFF. CDR3 sequence (DNA): TGTGCCACCAGTGATCTGGGAGCGAACACCGGGGAGCTGTTTTTT.

This chain uses TRBV7-3 with TRBJ2-1, with 8 nucleotides matching TRBD1. The trim removed 5 bases at V and 6 bases at J, leaving 6 bases unmatched. The CDR3 is 14 residues long. The V gene's germline CDR1 is SGHTA and CDR2 FQGTGA. The CDR3 DNA follows: TGTGCCAGCAGCCGAAACGGACAGGGCAATGAGCAGTTCTTC. It codes for CASSRNGQGNEQFF.

This clone was detected only a few times. The chain carries TRBV20-1 and TRBJ1-4; D gene unclear. V gave up 5 bases and J gave up 5 bases, with 6 bases separating them. The CDR3 runs 11 residues. Germline V CDR1 and CDR2: DFQATT, SNEGSKA (reference sequence). CDR3 bases: TGCAGTGCTCTGAGAAATGAAAAACTGTTTTTT. Translation: CSALRNEKLFF.

The chain employs TRBV3-1 (or the pseudogene TRBV3-2) and TRBJ2-7, with TRBD1 identical over 8 bases. Germline trimming cut 1 base from V and 2 bases from J; bases unmatched to any gene: 7. CDR1 is LGHDT, CDR2 YNNKEL, per germline (reference sequence). This CDR3 comprises 16 residues. The DNA of the CDR3 is TGTGCCAGCAGCCAAGGAATAGGACAGGGCCCCTACGAGCAGTACTTC. This gives the protein CASSQGIGQGPYEQYF.

The chain joins TRBV4-3 to TRBJ1-1; perhaps TRBD1 as D (5 bases). This CDR3 is 16 amino acids long. CDR1 is LGHNA, CDR2 YSLEER, per germline. The V and J ends lost 4 bases and 0 bases respectively, with 15 bases between them. CDR3 sequence reads: CASSRQSGGLNTEAFF. The DNA of the CDR3 is TGCGCCAGCAGCCGACAAAGCGGGGGGTTGAACACTGAAGCTTTCTTT.

The rearrangement joins TRBV15 to TRBJ2-5; 10 bases fit TRBD2. CDR1 LNHNV and CDR2 YYDKDF come from the germline V gene (reference sequence). The CDR3 runs to 17 residues. With 5 bases clipped from V and 5 bases from J, the junction kept 14 bases outside the gene matches. CDR3 protein: CATSATRVAGGRETQYF. In DNA, the CDR3 is TGTGCCACCAGCGCCACCCGAGTAGCGGGGGGTCGGGAGACCCAGTACTTC.

This chain connects TRBV6-1 to TRBJ1-5; D not resolved. Germline V gene lookup returns CDR1 MNHNS and CDR2 SASEGT. V shed 3 bases and J shed 5 bases, with 8 bases lying between them. The CDR3 covers 13 residues. The CDR3 protein is CASSDLAHQPQHF. CDR3 nucleotides: TGTGCCAGCAGTGATCTGGCCCATCAGCCCCAGCATTTT.

The chain combines TRBV24-1 with TRBJ2-1; D perhaps matches TRBD1 (6 bases). The CDR3 is made up of 17 amino acids. Germline-derived CDR1 and CDR2 are KGHDR and SFDVKD. Trimming left V 2 bases short and J 6 bases short, with 19 bases between. The CDR3 DNA reads TGTGCCACCAGTGATTGGGCCGGGTTTACAGGGTCCAATGAGCAGTTCTTC. It is translated as CATSDWAGFTGSNEQFF.

This clone appeared a single time. V gene TRBV13 combines with J gene TRBJ1-2, with 7 bases aligning to TRBD1. Germline V gives CDR1 PRHDT, CDR2 FYEKMQ (reference sequence). The CDR3 spans 16 residues. V shed 7 bases and J 4 bases; nucleotides not matched to a gene: 15. The CDR3 loop is CASTLDRDRSIYGYTF. The CDR3 DNA is TGTGCCAGCACCCTCGACCGGGACAGAAGTATCTATGGCTACACCTTC.